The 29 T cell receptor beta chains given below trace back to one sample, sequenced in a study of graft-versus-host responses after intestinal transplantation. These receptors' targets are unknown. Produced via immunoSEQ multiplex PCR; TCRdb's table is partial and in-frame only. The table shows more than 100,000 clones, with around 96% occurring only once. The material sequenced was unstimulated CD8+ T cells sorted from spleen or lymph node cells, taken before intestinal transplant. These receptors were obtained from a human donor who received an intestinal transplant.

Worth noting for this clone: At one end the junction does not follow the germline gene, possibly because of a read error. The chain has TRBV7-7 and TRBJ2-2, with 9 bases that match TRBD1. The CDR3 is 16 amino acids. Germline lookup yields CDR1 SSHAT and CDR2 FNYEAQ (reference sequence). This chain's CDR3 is CASSPPGQGNTGELFF. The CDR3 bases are TGTGCTAGCAGCCCACCGGGACAGGGGAACACCGGGGAGCTGTTTTTT.

DNA of the CDR3: TGTGCCAGCAGCCAACTGGGTTACAATGAGCAGTTCTTC. Translating gives CASSQLGYNEQFF. The chain is built from TRBV4-2 and TRBJ2-1, with D unresolved. The CDR3 covers 13 residues. The germline CDR1 and CDR2 sequences are LGHNA and YNFKEQ. V was trimmed by 2 bases and J by 4 bases, leaving 6 bases between them.

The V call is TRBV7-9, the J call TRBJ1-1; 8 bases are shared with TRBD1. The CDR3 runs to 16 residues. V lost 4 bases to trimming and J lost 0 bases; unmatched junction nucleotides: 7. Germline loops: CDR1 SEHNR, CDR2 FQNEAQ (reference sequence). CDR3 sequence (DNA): TGTGCCAGCAGCTCTTCCCCGGGACAGGTGAACACTGAAGCTTTCTTT. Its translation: CASSSSPGQVNTEAFF.

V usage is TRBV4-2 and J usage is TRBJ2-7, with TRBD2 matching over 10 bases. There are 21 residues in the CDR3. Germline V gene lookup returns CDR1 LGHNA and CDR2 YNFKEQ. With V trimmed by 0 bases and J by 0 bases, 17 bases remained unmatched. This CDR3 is CASSQEGTLATSGPSSYEQYF. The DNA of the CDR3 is TGTGCCAGCAGCCAAGAGGGGACTCTCGCGACTAGCGGGCCTAGCTCCTACGAGCAGTACTTC.

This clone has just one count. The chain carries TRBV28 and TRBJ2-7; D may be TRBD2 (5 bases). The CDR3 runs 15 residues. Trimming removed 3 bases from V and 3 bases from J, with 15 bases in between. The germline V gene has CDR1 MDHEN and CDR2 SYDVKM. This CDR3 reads CASSLGPSRVYEQYF. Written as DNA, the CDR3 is TGTGCCAGCAGTTTGGGCCCTTCGCGGGTCTACGAGCAGTACTTC. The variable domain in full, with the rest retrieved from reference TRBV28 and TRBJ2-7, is DVKVTQSSRYLVKRTGEKVFLECVQDMDHENMFWYRQDPGLGLRLIYFSYDVKMKEKGDIPEGYSVSREKKERFSLILESASTNQTSMYLCASSLGPSRVYEQYFGPGTRLTVT.

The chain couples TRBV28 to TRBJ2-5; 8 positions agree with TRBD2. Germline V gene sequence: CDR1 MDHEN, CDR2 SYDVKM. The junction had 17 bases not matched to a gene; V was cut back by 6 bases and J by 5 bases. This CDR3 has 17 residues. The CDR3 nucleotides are TGTGCCAGCAGCCTACCGTTCGTGAGGGGCGGGAGGGAGACCCAGTACTTC. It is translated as CASSLPFVRGGRETQYF.

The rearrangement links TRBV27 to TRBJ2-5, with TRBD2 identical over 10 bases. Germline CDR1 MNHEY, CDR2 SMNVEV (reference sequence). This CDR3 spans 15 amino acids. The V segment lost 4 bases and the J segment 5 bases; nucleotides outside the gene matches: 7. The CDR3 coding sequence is TGTGCCAGCAGTTCCCTAGCGGGAGTGACCGAGACCCAGTACTTC. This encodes CASSSLAGVTETQYF.

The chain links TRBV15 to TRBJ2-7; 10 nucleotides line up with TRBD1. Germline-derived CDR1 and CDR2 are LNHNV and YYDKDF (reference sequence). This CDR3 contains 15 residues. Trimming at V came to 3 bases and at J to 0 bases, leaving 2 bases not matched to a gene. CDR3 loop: CATSRGDRGSYEQYF. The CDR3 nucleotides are TGTGCCACCAGCAGGGGGGACAGGGGCTCCTACGAGCAGTACTTC.

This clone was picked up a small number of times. The CDR3 nucleotides are TGTGCCAGCAGCCGTCGGACTAGCGGGAGGGCGTTTGAGCAGTTCTTC. This translates into CASSRRTSGRAFEQFF. J is TRBJ2-1 and V is TRBV11-2; 15 bases are a match to TRBD2. The V gene's germline CDR1 is SGHAT and CDR2 FQNNGV. The CDR3 length is 16 residues. V lost 5 bases, J lost 9 bases, and 8 bases stayed unmatched.

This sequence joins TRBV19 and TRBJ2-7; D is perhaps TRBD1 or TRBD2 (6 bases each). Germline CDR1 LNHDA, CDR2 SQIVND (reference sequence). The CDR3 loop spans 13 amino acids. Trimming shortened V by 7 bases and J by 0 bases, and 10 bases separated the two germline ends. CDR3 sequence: CASTGEASYEQYF. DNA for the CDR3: TGTGCCAGTACAGGGGAGGCCTCCTACGAGCAGTACTTC. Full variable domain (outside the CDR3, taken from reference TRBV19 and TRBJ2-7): DGGITQSPKYLFRKEGQNVTLSCEQNLNHDAMYWYRQDPGQGLRLIYYSQIVNDFQKGDIAEGYSVSREKKESFPLTVTSAQKNPTAFYLCASTGEASYEQYFGPGTRLTVT.

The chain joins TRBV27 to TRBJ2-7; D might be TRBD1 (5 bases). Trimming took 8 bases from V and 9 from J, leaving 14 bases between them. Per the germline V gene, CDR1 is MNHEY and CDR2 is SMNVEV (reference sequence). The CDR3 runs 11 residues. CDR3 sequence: CASHQGMGQYF. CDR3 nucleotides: TGTGCCAGCCACCAGGGTATGGGGCAGTACTTC.

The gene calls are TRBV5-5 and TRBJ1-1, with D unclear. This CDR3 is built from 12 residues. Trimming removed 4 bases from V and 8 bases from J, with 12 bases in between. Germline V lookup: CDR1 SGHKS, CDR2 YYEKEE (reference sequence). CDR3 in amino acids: CASSPREGEAFF. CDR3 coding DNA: TGTGCCAGCAGCCCCCGGGAAGGCGAAGCTTTCTTT. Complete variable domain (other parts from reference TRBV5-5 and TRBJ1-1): DAGVTQSPTHLIKTRGQQVTLRCSPISGHKSVSWYQQVLGQGPQFIFQYYEKEERGRGNFPDRFSARQFPNYSSELNVNALLLGDSALYLCASSPREGEAFFGQGTRLTVV.

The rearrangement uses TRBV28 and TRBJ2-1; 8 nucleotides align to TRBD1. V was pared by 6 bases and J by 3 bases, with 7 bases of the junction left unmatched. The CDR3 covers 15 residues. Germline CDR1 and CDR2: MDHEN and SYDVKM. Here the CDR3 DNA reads TGTGCCAGCAGACGGACAGGGTATAACTACAATGAGCAGTTCTTC. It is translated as CASRRTGYNYNEQFF. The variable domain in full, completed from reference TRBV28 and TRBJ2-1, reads DVKVTQSSRYLVKRTGEKVFLECVQDMDHENMFWYRQDPGLGLRLIYFSYDVKMKEKGDIPEGYSVSREKKERFSLILESASTNQTSMYLCASRRTGYNYNEQFFGPGTRLTVL.

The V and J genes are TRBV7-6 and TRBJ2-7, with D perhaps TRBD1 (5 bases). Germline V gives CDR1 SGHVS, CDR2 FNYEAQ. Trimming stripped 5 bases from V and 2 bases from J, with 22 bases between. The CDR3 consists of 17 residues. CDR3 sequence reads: CASSLIHPGNSAYEQYF. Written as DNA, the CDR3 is TGTGCCAGCAGCCTAATACACCCAGGGAACTCTGCCTACGAGCAGTACTTC.

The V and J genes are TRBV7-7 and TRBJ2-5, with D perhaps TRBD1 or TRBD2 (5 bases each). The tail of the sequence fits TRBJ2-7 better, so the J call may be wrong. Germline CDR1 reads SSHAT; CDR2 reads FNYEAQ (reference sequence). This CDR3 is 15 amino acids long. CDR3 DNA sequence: TGTGCCAGCAGCTTATGGACGGGACCTTCCTACGAGCAGTACTTC. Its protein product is CASSLWTGPSYEQYF.

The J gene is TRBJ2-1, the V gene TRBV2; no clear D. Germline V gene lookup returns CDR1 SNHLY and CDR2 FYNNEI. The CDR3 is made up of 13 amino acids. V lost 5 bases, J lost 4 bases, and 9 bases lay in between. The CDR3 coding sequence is TGTGCCAGCAGTTCTAGGCAGTACAATGAGCAGTTCTTC. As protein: CASSSRQYNEQFF.

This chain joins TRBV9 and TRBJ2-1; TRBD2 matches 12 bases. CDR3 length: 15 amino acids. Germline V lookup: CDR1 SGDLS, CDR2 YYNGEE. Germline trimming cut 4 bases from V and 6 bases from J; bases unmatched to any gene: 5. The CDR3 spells CASSQGLAGLNEQFF. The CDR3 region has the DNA TGTGCCAGCAGCCAAGGACTAGCGGGACTCAATGAGCAGTTCTTC.

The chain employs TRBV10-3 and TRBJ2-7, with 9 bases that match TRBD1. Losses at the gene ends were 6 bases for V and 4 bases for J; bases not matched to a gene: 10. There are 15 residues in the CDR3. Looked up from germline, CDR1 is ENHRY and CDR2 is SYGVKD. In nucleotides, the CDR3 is TGTGCCATCAGCGAGACAGGGGGTGTGGTTTACGAGCAGTACTTC. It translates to CAISETGGVVYEQYF.

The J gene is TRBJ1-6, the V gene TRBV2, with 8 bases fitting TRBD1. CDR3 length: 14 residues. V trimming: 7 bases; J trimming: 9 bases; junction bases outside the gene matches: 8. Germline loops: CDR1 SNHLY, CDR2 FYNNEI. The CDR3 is CASISGTGRSPLHF. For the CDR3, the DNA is TGTGCCAGCATCTCCGGGACAGGCCGTTCACCCCTCCACTTT.

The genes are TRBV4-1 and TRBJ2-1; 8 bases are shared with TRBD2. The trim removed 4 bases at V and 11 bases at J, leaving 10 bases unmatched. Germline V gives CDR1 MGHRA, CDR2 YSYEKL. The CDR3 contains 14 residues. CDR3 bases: TGCGCCAGCAGCCGGGTACTAGCGGACCTCAAGCAGTTCTTC. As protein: CASSRVLADLKQFF.

CDR3 protein: CASSHASGLAGGYNEQFF. In nucleotides, the CDR3 is TGCGCCAGCAGCCACGCCTCGGGACTAGCGGGGGGCTACAATGAGCAGTTCTTC. V is TRBV4-1 and J is TRBJ2-1, with 15 bases that match TRBD2. Per germline, CDR1 MGHRA and CDR2 YSYEKL. V shed 3 bases and J 3 bases; nucleotides not matched to a gene: 6. CDR3 length equals 18 residues.

CDR3 protein: CASSQNLGDRQEAYEQYF. As DNA, the CDR3 is TGTGCCAGCAGCCAAAATCTCGGCGATAGACAGGAAGCCTACGAGCAGTACTTC. V usage is TRBV4-2 and J usage is TRBJ2-7; D might be TRBD1 (6 bases). Germline CDR1 reads LGHNA; CDR2 reads YNFKEQ. The V end was cut by 2 bases, the J end by 2 bases, with 22 bases between. CDR3 length: 18 amino acids.

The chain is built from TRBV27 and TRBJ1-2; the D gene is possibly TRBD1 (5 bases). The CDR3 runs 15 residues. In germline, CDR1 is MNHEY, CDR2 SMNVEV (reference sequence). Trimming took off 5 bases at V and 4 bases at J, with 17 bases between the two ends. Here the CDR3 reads CASSPYRGAIYGYTF. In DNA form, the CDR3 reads TGTGCCAGCAGTCCTTATAGGGGCGCGATCTATGGCTACACCTTC.

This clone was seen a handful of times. CDR3 nucleotides: TGTGCCATCAGTGAGTCGACGAACACTGAAGCTTTCTTT. Translated: CAISESTNTEAFF. The V and J genes are TRBV10-3 and TRBJ1-1, with unresolved D. CDR3 length equals 13 residues. Germline V gives CDR1 ENHRY, CDR2 SYGVKD. The ends were cut back, 0 bases at V and 1 base at J, with 3 bases in the middle.

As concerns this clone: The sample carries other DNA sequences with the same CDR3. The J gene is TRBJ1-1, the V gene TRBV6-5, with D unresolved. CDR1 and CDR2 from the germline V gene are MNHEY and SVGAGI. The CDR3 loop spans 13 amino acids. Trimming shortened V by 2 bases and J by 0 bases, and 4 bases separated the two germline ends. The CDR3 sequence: CASSYKVNTEAFF. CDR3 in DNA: TGTGCCAGCAGTTACAAGGTGAACACTGAAGCTTTCTTT.

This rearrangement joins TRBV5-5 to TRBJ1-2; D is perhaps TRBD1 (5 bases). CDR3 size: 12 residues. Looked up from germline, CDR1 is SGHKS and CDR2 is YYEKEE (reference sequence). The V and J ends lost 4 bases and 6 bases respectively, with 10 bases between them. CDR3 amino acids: CASSQGEDGYTF. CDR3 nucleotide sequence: TGTGCCAGCAGCCAGGGAGAAGATGGCTACACCTTC.

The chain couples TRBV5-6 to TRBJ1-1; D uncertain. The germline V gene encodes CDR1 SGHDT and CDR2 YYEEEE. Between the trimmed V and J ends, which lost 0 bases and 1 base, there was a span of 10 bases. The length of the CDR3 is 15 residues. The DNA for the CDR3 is TGTGCCAGCAGCTTGGCCCCCACCTCGAACACTGAAGCTTTCTTT. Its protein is CASSLAPTSNTEAFF.

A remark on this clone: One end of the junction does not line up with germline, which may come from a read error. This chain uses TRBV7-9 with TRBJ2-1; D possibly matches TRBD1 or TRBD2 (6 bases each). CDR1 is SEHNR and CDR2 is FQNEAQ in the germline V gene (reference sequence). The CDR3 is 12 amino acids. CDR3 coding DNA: TGTGCCAGCAGGTTAGGGGGGTATGAGCAGTTCTTC. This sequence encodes CASRLGGYEQFF.

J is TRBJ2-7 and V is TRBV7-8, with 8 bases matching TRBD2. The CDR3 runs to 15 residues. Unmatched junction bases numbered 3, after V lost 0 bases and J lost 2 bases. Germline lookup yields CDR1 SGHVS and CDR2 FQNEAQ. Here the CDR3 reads CASSLASGSPYEQYF. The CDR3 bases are TGTGCCAGCAGCTTAGCCAGCGGGAGTCCCTACGAGCAGTACTTC.